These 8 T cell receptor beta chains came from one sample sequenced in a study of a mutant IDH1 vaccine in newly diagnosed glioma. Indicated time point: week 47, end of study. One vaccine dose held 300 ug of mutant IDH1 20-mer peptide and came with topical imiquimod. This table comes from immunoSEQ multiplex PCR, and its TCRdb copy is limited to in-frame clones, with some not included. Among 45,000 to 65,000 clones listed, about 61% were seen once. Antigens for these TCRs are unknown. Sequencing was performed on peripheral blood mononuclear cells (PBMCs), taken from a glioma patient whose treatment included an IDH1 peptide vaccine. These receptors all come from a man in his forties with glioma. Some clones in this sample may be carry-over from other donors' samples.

Written as DNA, the CDR3 is TGTGCCAGCAGCTTGGCCGGCGGTCTTCGGGGTTACGAGCAGTACTTC. The encoded protein is CASSLAGGLRGYEQYF. The chain carries TRBV5-6 and TRBJ2-7, with D tentatively TRBD2 (5 bases). Deletions cut 0 bases from V and 4 bases from J, with 17 bases between. This CDR3 is built from 16 residues. Germline values: CDR1 SGHDT, CDR2 YYEEEE. Based on the CDR3 plus reference TRBV5-6 and TRBJ2-7, the full variable domain is DAGVTQSPTHLIKTRGQQVTLRCSPKSGHDTVSWYQQALGQGPQFIFQYYEEEERQRGNFPDRFSGHQFPNYSSELNVNALLLGDSALYLCASSLAGGLRGYEQYFGPGTRLTVT.

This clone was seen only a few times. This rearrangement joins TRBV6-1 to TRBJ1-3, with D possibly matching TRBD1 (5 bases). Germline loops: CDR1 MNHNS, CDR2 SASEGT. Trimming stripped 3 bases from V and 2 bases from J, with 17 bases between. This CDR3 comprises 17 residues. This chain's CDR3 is CASSDGTPPDPGNTIYF. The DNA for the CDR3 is TGTGCCAGCAGTGATGGGACCCCACCGGACCCTGGAAACACCATATATTTT.

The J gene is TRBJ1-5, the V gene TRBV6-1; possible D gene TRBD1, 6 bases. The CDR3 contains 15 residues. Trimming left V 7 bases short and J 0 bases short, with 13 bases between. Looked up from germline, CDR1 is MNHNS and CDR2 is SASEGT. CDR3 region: CASTQGFGSNQPQHF. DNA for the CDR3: TGTGCCAGCACCCAGGGGTTCGGTAGCAATCAGCCCCAGCATTTT.

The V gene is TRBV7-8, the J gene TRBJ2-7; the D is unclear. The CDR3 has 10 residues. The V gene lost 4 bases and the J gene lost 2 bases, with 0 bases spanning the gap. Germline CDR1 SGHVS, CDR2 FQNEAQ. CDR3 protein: CASSSYEQYF. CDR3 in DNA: TGTGCCAGCAGCTCCTACGAGCAGTACTTC.

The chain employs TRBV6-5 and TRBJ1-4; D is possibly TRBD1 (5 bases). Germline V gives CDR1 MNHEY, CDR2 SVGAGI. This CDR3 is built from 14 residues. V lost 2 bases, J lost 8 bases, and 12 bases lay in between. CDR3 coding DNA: TGTGCCAGCAGTTACACCGAGCAGGGAGAAAAACTGTTTTTT. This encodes CASSYTEQGEKLFF.

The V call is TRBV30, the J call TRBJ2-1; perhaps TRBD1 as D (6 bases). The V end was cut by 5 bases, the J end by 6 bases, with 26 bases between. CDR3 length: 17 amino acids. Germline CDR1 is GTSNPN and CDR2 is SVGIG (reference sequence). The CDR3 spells CAWDAAPTTGWVNEQFF. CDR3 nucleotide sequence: TGTGCCTGGGATGCCGCTCCCACGACAGGTTGGGTCAATGAGCAGTTCTTC.

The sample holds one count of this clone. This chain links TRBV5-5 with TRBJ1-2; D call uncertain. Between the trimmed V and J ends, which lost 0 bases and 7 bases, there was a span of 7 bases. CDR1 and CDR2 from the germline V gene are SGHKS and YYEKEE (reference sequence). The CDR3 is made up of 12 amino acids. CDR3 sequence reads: CASSLATFGYTF. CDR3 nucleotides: TGTGCCAGCAGCTTGGCCACTTTTGGCTACACCTTC. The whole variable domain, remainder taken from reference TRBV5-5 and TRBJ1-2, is DAGVTQSPTHLIKTRGQQVTLRCSPISGHKSVSWYQQVLGQGPQFIFQYYEKEERGRGNFPDRFSARQFPNYSSELNVNALLLGDSALYLCASSLATFGYTFGSGTRLTVV.

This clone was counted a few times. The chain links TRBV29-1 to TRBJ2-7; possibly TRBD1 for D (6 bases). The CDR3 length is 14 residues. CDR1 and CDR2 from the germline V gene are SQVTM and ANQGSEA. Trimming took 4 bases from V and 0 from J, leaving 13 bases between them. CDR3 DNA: TGCAGCGTTGCCGGGACAACTAGCTCCTACGAGCAGTACTTC. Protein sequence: CSVAGTTSSYEQYF.